This T cell receptor beta chain derives from a study of tumor and adjacent non-tumor tissue in lung cancer. In germline, CDR1 is DFQATT, CDR2 SNEGSKA (reference sequence). The CDR3 consists of 15 residues. As concerns this clonotype: At one end, the junction sequence differs from germline, possibly due to a read error.

The library came from three nested PCR rounds adapted from ARM-PCR protocols. TCRdb redid the calling of the multiplex PCR reads with MiXCR, one entry per CDR3 protein. The sample has roughly 120,000 distinct CDR3 sequences; 75% are singletons. RNA was extracted from bulk tissue without any cell sorting. The receptor's source is a woman aged 60-75 years with non-small cell lung cancer. The chain is built from TRBV20-1 and TRBJ2-7, with D perhaps TRBD1 or TRBD2 (5 bases each). Sequencing was carried out using lung tumor tissue. CDR3 nucleotides: TGCAGTGGTAGAGTGACGGGGACCCCTTTCTACGAGCAGTACTTC. Translating it yields CSGRVTGTPFYEQYF.